Sequencing of this T cell receptor (beta chain) was carried out in a study of cytomegalovirus exposure and HLA in healthy donors. Study at large: Of approximately 400 genotyped donors, 81% clustered with self-reported Caucasian donors. Study-level results: An observed cluster of highly shared sequence variants was recorded as a likely sequencing artifact. Published work reported that the classifier diagnosed cytomegalovirus status with high specificity and sensitivity.

As for this clone: The target antigen is unknown.

Germline V gives CDR1 SGHDN, CDR2 FVKESK. The ends were cut back, 1 base at V and 7 bases at J, with 20 bases in the middle. This CDR3 region has 17 residues. It was with 60 Vbeta and 13 Jbeta primers that the PCR ran. The assay was immunoSEQ multiplex PCR, and TCRdb's table has in-frame clones only and misses some. This table holds tens of thousands of clones, more than 55% found once. The chain recombines TRBV14 with TRBJ2-1; D may be TRBD2 (5 bases). The receptor's source is a woman aged 50 to 60 in good health and CMV-seropositive. Source material: PBMCs. Here the CDR3 reads CASSQVALLERLNEQFF. The CDR3 DNA reads as TGTGCCAGCAGCCAAGTGGCCCTTCTCGAGCGGCTAAATGAGCAGTTCTTC. Using reference TRBV14 and TRBJ2-1 for the parts outside the CDR3, the full variable domain is EAGVTQFPSHSVIEKGQTVTLRCDPISGHDNLYWYRRVMGKEIKFLLHFVKESKQDESGMPNNRFLAERTGGTYSTLKVQPAELEDSGVYFCASSQVALLERLNEQFFGPGTRLTVL.